This entry features one T cell receptor beta chain sequence. The antigen is unknown. With 60 Vbeta and 13 Jbeta primers, the PCR was carried out. TCRdb's copy holds only in-frame clones and misses some; the assay was immunoSEQ multiplex PCR. The table has about 180,000 clones, about three quarters seen once; the top ten hold approximately 1.4%. The source of the sample is a study of cytomegalovirus exposure and HLA in healthy donors. Study-wide background: There were under 130 million unique TCR beta sequences, drawn from about 179 million T cells, in an earlier analysis. Study observations and caveats: Across HLA loci, a later analysis found differing TCR association rates, with DRB1 most and HLA-C fewest. The study flagged some 170 TCR beta chains as cytomegalovirus-associated. TCR beta V segments were, for the most part, productive about 87% or about 30% of the time in an earlier analysis.

Trimming stripped 1 base from V and 2 bases from J, with 20 bases between. Germline lookup yields CDR1 LNHNV and CDR2 YYDKDF (reference sequence). The CDR3 runs to 18 residues. The chain joins TRBV15 to TRBJ2-5; the D gene is possibly TRBD1 (5 bases). The clonotype comes from a man between 18 and 35 years old in good health and CMV-seronegative. Sequenced material: PBMCs. The DNA for the CDR3 is TGTGCCACCAGCAGAGTTTGGGGTCTTGGGGCCCTACAAGAGACCCAGTACTTC. This codes for CATSRVWGLGALQETQYF.